A selection of T cell receptor beta chains follows, all from one sample in a study of cytomegalovirus exposure and HLA in healthy donors. The method was immunoSEQ multiplex PCR; TCRdb's version includes in-frame clones alone and lacks a portion of them. The sample lists around 300,000 clones, almost 85% occurring once. The specimen sequenced was PBMCs. The source is a woman between 40 and 55 years old in good health and CMV-seropositive. The CDR3 runs from the conserved cysteine through the conserved F or W. D genes are given only for firm matches. Size tells how often a clone was seen (once, few, many) or the class of an expanded clone, and some rows leave it out.

j_call | v_call | d_call | clone_size | cdr3_nt | cdr3_aa
TRBJ2-1 | TRBV7-9 | TRBD2 | NA | TGTGCCAGCAGCTTAGATGCACTAGCGGGAATTTTGCAGTTCTTC | CASSLDALAGILQFF
TRBJ2-7 | TRBV5-1 | NA | NA | TGCGCCAGCAGCTTGGTACCGCGGGGCGAGCAGTACTTC | CASSLVPRGEQYF
TRBJ1-2 | TRBV4-3 | TRBD1 | NA | TGCGCCAGCAGCCAAGGGAGGACAGGGTCGGGCTATGGCTACACCTTC | CASSQGRTGSGYGYTF
TRBJ2-1 | TRBV4-3 | NA | NA | TGCGCCAGCAGCCGGGGGGACGGGTTTGGGTACAATGAGCAGTTCTTC | CASSRGDGFGYNEQFF
TRBJ2-2 | TRBV5-1 | TRBD2 | NA | TGCGCCAGCAGCTTCCTAGCGGGAGGTTTCGGCACCGGGGAGCTGTTTTTT | CASSFLAGGFGTGELFF
TRBJ1-4 | TRBV2 | NA | NA | TGTGCCAGCAAAGAGAACAGGGAGGAAAAACTGTTTTTT | CASKENREEKLFF
TRBJ2-4 | TRBV18 | NA | once | TGTGCCAGCTCACCACAGTCGCAGATTCTAGCCAAAAACATTCAGTACTTC | CASSPQSQILAKNIQYF
TRBJ2-7 | TRBV30 | NA | NA | TGTGCCTGGACCCAGGCAGGGTTGGCCTACGAGCAGTACTTC | CAWTQAGLAYEQYF
TRBJ1-2 | TRBV19 | NA | NA | TGTGCCAGTAGTATAGATGGCCCCTGGGGCTACACCTTC | CASSIDGPWGYTF
TRBJ2-1 | TRBV9 | NA | NA | TGTGCCAGCAGCGTAGGCCCAGGGTGGCCCCACAATGAGCAGTTCTTC | CASSVGPGWPHNEQFF
TRBJ2-5 | TRBV15 | NA | NA | TGTGCCACCAGCAGCTGGGTGGGCAGCCAAGAGACCCAGTACTTC | CATSSWVGSQETQYF
TRBJ1-2 | TRBV5-4 | TRBD1 | NA | TGTGCCAGCAGCCCGGGACAGGGGGCGGGCTATGGCTACACCTTC | CASSPGQGAGYGYTF
TRBJ2-7 | TRBV27 | TRBD1 | NA | TGTGCCAGCAGTTTATCGGGACAGGGGACCTACGAGCAGTACTTC | CASSLSGQGTYEQYF
TRBJ2-1 | TRBV15 | TRBD2 | NA | TGTGCCACCAGCAGAGATCTAGCGGAGGGGGAGCAGTTCTTC | CATSRDLAEGEQFF
TRBJ1-2 | TRBV6-1 | TRBD1 | once | TGTGCCAGCAGCGGACAGGGACATAACTATGGCTACACCTTC | CASSGQGHNYGYTF
TRBJ1-4 | TRBV21-1 | NA | NA | TGTGCCAGCAGCACCAAGACAGGGGAAACTAATGAAAAACTGTTTTTT | CASSTKTGETNEKLFF
TRBJ1-1 | TRBV27 | NA | NA | TGTGCCAGCAGTTTGGGGCGGGGAATGAACACTGAAGCTTTCTTT | CASSLGRGMNTEAFF
TRBJ1-1 | TRBV28 | TRBD1 | NA | TGTGCCAGCAGTTTACCTACAGGGGGCATCCATGAAGCTTTCTTT | CASSLPTGGIHEAFF
TRBJ2-7 | TRBV6-6 | TRBD1 | NA | TGTGCCAGCAGGTCTGACAGGGGGACGACCTACGAGCAGTACTTC | CASRSDRGTTYEQYF
TRBJ2-5 | TRBV19 | NA | NA | TGTGCCAGTAGTATCAGGGGATGGCGCGAGACCCAGTACTTC | CASSIRGWRETQYF
TRBJ2-1 | TRBV6-6 | NA | once | TGTGCCAGCAGCGTGACAGGCAATGAGCAGTTCTTC | CASSVTGNEQFF
TRBJ2-1 | TRBV7-2 | NA | NA | TGTGCCAGCAGCTCACTAGGCGGGAATGTTAAGTTCTTC | CASSSLGGNVKFF
TRBJ2-5 | TRBV7-2 | NA | NA | TGTGCCAGCAGCTTAGGCGTGTACCAAGAGACCCAGTACTTC | CASSLGVYQETQYF
TRBJ2-7 | TRBV5-4 | NA | NA | TGTGCCAGCAGCTTGAGTGCAGATTCCTACGAGCAGTACTTC | CASSLSADSYEQYF
TRBJ1-2 | TRBV6-5 | NA | once | TGTGCCAGCAGTAGCGGGAGCTATGGCTACACCTTC | CASSSGSYGYTF
TRBJ1-1 | TRBV4-2 | TRBD1 | NA | TGTGCCAGCAGTCTCGGACAGGGGTGGGCTTTCTTT | CASSLGQGWAFF
TRBJ2-4 | TRBV7-2 | NA | NA | TGTGCCAGCAGCCCAGGGTTGAACATTCAGTACTTC | CASSPGLNIQYF
TRBJ2-1 | TRBV5-1 | NA | NA | TGCGCCAGCCGTCGACAGGGTGGTAGCGGGGCCTACAATGAGCAGTTCTTC | CASRRQGGSGAYNEQFF
TRBJ2-1 | TRBV19 | TRBD2 | NA | TGTGCCAGTATGGTAACTAGCGGTTCCTACAATGAGCAGTTCTTC | CASMVTSGSYNEQFF
TRBJ1-1 | TRBV5-6 | TRBD1 | NA | TGTGCCAGCAGCTTTGACAGGGGGAACACTGAAGCTTTCTTT | CASSFDRGNTEAFF
TRBJ2-7 | TRBV11-3 | NA | NA | TGTGCCAGCAGCTCCTACTACGAGCAGTACTTC | CASSSYYEQYF
TRBJ2-3 | TRBV29-1 | TRBD2 | NA | TGCAGCGTTGAAGCCCCGGGGACTAGCGGGAGAATCACAGATACGCAGTATTTT | CSVEAPGTSGRITDTQYF
TRBJ2-7 | TRBV6-5 | TRBD1 | once | TGTGCCAGCAGTAAACCGGGACAGGGGGCTTACGAGCAGTACTTC | CASSKPGQGAYEQYF
TRBJ1-2 | TRBV5-1 | TRBD1 | NA | TGCGCCAGCAGCCACGACGACAGGGCACTTGGCTACACCTTC | CASSHDDRALGYTF
TRBJ2-7 | TRBV5-1 | NA | NA | TGCGCCAGCACGCTAAACTCCTACGAGCAGTACTTC | CASTLNSYEQYF
TRBJ2-6 | TRBV11-1 | TRBD1 | NA | TGTGCCAGCAGCCTCGACAGGGCTGGGGCCAACGTCCTGACTTTC | CASSLDRAGANVLTF
TRBJ2-7 | TRBV11-2 | TRBD2 | NA | TGTGCCAGCAGCTTAGCGGGCGGACTAGCGGGAGAATCCTACGAGCAGTACTTC | CASSLAGGLAGESYEQYF
TRBJ1-5 | TRBV19 | TRBD1 | NA | TGTGCCAGTATCCCCTCCGGGACAGGGCATCAGCCCCAGCATTTT | CASIPSGTGHQPQHF
TRBJ1-4 | TRBV4-1 | TRBD1 | NA | TGCGCCAGCAGACCAGGGGGCGCGTCTGAAAAACTGTTTTTT | CASRPGGASEKLFF
TRBJ2-3 | TRBV7-9 | TRBD1 | NA | TGTGCCAGCAGCCCAGGGGGAAACACAGATACGCAGTATTTT | CASSPGGNTDTQYF
TRBJ2-3 | TRBV5-1 | TRBD1 | NA | TGCGCCAGCAGCTTGGGTGACAGGGGAGATACGCAGTATTTT | CASSLGDRGDTQYF
TRBJ2-3 | TRBV11-2 | TRBD2 | NA | TGTGCCAGCAGCTTAGTTACGGGAGGGACAGATACGCAGTATTTT | CASSLVTGGTDTQYF
TRBJ1-1 | TRBV7-9 | NA | NA | TGTGCCAGCAGCGACGACAGGAGAATGAACACTGAAGCTTTCTTT | CASSDDRRMNTEAFF
TRBJ1-2 | TRBV18 | TRBD1 | NA | TGTGCCAGCTCACCAACAGGGGGAGGCTACACCTTC | CASSPTGGGYTF
TRBJ2-1 | TRBV11-2 | NA | NA | TGTGCCAGCAGCTTAATGTGGGAGGCACTACGTGAGCAGTTCTTC | CASSLMWEALREQFF
TRBJ2-2 | TRBV4-2 | NA | NA | TGTGCCAGCTCTAGTCCCCCCGGCGGGTTGAACACCGGGGAGCTGTTTTTT | CASSSPPGGLNTGELFF
TRBJ1-2 | TRBV30 | NA | NA | TGTGCCTGGGCCGGGGGGACCTATGGCTACACCTTC | CAWAGGTYGYTF
TRBJ2-1 | TRBV5-5 | NA | NA | TGTGCCAGCACCCTTGTCTATGAGCAGTTCTTC | CASTLVYEQFF
TRBJ2-2 | TRBV7-3 | NA | NA | TGTGCCAGCAGCTGGGGTCTAGCTAGCACCGGGGAGCTGTTTTTT | CASSWGLASTGELFF
TRBJ2-7 | TRBV27 | NA | NA | TGTGCCAGCAGTTTTCAGGGCTCCTACGAGCAGTACTTC | CASSFQGSYEQYF
TRBJ1-4 | TRBV6-1 | NA | NA | TGTGCCAGCAGTGAGGGGGGAGTGGGTGAAAAACTGTTTTTT | CASSEGGVGEKLFF